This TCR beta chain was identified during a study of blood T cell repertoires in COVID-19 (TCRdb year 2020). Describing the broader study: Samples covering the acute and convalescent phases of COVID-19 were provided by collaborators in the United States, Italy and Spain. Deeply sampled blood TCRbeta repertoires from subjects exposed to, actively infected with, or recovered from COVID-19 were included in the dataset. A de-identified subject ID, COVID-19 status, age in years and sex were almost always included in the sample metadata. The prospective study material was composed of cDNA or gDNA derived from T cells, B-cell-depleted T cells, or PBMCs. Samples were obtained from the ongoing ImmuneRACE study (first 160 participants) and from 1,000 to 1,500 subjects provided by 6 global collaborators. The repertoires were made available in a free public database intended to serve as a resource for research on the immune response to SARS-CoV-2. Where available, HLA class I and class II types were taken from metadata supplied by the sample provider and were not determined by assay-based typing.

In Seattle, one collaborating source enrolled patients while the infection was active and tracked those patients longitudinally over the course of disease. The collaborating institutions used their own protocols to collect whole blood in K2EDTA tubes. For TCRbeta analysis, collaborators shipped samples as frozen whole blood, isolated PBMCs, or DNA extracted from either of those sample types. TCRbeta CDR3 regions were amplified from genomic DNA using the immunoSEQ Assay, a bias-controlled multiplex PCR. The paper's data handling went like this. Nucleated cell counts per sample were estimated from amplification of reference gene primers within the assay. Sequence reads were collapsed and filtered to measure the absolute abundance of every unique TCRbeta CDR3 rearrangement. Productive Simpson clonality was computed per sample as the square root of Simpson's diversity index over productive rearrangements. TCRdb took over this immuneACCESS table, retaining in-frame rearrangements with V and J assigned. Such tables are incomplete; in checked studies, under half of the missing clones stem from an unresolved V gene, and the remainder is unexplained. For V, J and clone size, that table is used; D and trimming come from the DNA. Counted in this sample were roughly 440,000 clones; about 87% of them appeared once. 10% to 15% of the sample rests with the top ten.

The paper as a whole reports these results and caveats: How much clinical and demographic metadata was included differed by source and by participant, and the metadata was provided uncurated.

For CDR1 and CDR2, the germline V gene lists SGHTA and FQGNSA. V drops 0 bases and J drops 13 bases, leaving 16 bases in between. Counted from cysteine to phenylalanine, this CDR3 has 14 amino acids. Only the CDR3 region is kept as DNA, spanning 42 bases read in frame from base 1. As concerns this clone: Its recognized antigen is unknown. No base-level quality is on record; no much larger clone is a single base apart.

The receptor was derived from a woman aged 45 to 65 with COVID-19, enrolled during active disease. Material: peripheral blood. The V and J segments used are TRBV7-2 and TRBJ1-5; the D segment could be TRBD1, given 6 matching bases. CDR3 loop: CASSLALIMGAQHF. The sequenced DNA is TGTGCCAGCAGCTTAGCGTTGATAATGGGGGCTCAGCATTTT.